Sequencing of this T cell receptor (beta chain) was carried out in a study of shared clonotypes between healthy human individuals. Looked up from germline, CDR1 is SGDLS and CDR2 is YYNGEE. With 3 bases removed from V and 2 bases from J, the gap between germline ends came to 13 bases. There are 15 residues in the CDR3. Libraries were prepared by immunoSEQ multiplex PCR; TCRdb keeps only in-frame clonotypes and omits some of them. The sample yields roughly 590,000 clones, just under 97% seen once. The naive CD8 population came from CD45RO-negative cells selected for CCR7, without terminally differentiated effector memory CD45RA+ cells.

The sequence was collected from a woman aged 25 to 39 in good health. This chain links TRBV9 with TRBJ2-3, with D maybe TRBD2 (5 bases). Material for sequencing was naive CD8+ T cells sorted from blood. CDR3 region: CASSDPRDITDTQYF. The CDR3 nucleotides are TGTGCCAGCAGCGATCCCCGGGATATCACAGATACGCAGTATTTT. Variable domain in full (rest from reference TRBV9 and TRBJ2-3): DSGVTQTPKHLITATGQRVTLRCSPRSGDLSVYWYQQSLDQGLQFLIQYYNGEERAKGNILERFSAQQFPDLHSELNLSSLELGDSALYFCASSDPRDITDTQYFGPGTRLTVL.